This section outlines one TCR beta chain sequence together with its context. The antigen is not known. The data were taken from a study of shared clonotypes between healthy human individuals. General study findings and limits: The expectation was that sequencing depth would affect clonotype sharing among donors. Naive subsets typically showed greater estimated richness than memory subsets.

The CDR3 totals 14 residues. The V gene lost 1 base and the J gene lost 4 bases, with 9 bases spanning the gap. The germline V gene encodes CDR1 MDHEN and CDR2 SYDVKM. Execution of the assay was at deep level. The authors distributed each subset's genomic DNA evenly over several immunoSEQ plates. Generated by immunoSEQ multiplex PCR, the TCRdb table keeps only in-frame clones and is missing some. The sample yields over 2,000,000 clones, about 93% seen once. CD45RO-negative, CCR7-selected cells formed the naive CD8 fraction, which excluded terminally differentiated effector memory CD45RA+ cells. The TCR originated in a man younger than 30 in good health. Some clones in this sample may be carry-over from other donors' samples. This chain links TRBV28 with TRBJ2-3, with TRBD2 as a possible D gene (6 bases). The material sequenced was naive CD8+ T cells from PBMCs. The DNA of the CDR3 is TGTGCCAGCAGTTTATCTTGGGGGGCAGATACGCAGTATTTT. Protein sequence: CASSLSWGADTQYF.